The rows below give T cell receptor beta chains drawn from one sample of a study of blood T cell repertoires in COVID-19. Sequencing was performed with immunoSEQ multiplex PCR; in TCRdb, only in-frame clones are kept and a portion is missing. The repertoire has under 50,000 clones, about 87% of them found once; the top ten carry 1% to 1.5%. The specimen sequenced was peripheral blood. The receptors derive from a middle-aged woman with acute or convalescent COVID-19. Both conserved end residues are part of each CDR3. The D gene is left open where the match is weak. A row's size may be missing; if present it is once, few, many or a size class.

DNA,CDR3,J,V,D,size
TGTGCCAGCAGCTCGTCCGGGTCCCGGGTGGCTTTCTTT,CASSSSGSRVAFF,TRBJ1-1,TRBV6-2/TRBV6-3,NA,NA
TGTGCCAGCAGCGCCGGGCAGGGGAACACTGAAGCTTTCTTT,CASSAGQGNTEAFF,TRBJ1-1,TRBV7-2,NA,NA
TGCGCCAGCAGCTTGGAACAGGGGTACACCGGGGAGCTGTTTTTT,CASSLEQGYTGELFF,TRBJ2-2,TRBV5-1,TRBD1,NA
TGTGCCAGCAGCTTGTATTGGCGGGGGACCGACACTGAAGCTTTCTTT,CASSLYWRGTDTEAFF,TRBJ1-1,TRBV7-2,NA,few
TGTGCCAGCAGCCAAGACGGGACAGGTTCACCCCTCCACTTT,CASSQDGTGSPLHF,TRBJ1-6,TRBV4-2,TRBD1,few
TGTGCCAGCAGCAGACAGCAGAACACTGAAGCTTTCTTT,CASSRQQNTEAFF,TRBJ1-1,TRBV6-5,NA,NA
TGCAGCGTTGTTTCACAGGGGGCAAACACTGAAGCTTTCTTT,CSVVSQGANTEAFF,TRBJ1-1,TRBV29-1,TRBD1,NA
TGTGCCAGCAGTTTGGCGGGGGAAGTGCAGTTCTTC,CASSLAGEVQFF,TRBJ2-1,TRBV28,TRBD2,NA
TGTGCCAGCAGCGTGGGCCCGGTGGACACTGAAGCTTTCTTT,CASSVGPVDTEAFF,TRBJ1-1,TRBV9,NA,NA
TGTGCCAGCAGCCCCGTGGGGGGGAGCACAGATACGCAGTATTTT,CASSPVGGSTDTQYF,TRBJ2-3,TRBV4-2,TRBD2,NA
TGTGCCAGTAGGAAGGGGACAGTGAACACTGAAGCTTTCTTT,CASRKGTVNTEAFF,TRBJ1-1,TRBV19,TRBD1,NA
TGTGGGACAGGGAATAACCATCAGCCCCAGCATTTT,CGTGNNHQPQHF,TRBJ1-5,TRBV19,TRBD1,NA
TGTGCCAGCAGCTTAATCCCTAGCGGGAGGGTCTACAATGAGCAGTTCTTC,CASSLIPSGRVYNEQFF,TRBJ2-1,TRBV7-3,TRBD2,NA
TGTGCCAGCAGTTGGACAGGGAGAGGCACAGATACGCAGTATTTT,CASSWTGRGTDTQYF,TRBJ2-3,TRBV28,TRBD1,NA
TGTGCCAGCAGTTACTACCAGGTTAATTCACCCCTCCACTTT,CASSYYQVNSPLHF,TRBJ1-6,TRBV6-2/TRBV6-3,NA,NA
TGTGCCAGTAGTCACATGGAGCCTAGCACAGATACGCAGTATTTT,CASSHMEPSTDTQYF,TRBJ2-3,TRBV19,NA,NA
TGTGCCAGCAGCCAAGATCTATGGTGGACCGGGGAGCTGTTTTTT,CASSQDLWWTGELFF,TRBJ2-2,TRBV3-1/TRBV3-2,NA,NA
TGTGCCAGCAGCCAACTAGCGGGAGGGCGGGATGAGCAGTTCTTC,CASSQLAGGRDEQFF,TRBJ2-1,TRBV3-1/TRBV3-2,TRBD2,NA
TGTGCCAGCAGCTTCGGAGGAACCGGGGAGCTGTTTTTT,CASSFGGTGELFF,TRBJ2-2,TRBV7-9,NA,NA
TGTGCCAGTAGTATACGTCAGGGGATGAACACTGAAGCTTTCTTT,CASSIRQGMNTEAFF,TRBJ1-1,TRBV19,NA,NA
TGTGCCAGTAGTTACGGAGCAGGGGGCAACCTCGGCTACACCTTC,CASSYGAGGNLGYTF,TRBJ1-2,TRBV19,TRBD1,NA
TGTGCCAGCAGTCTCTCCCCAAAGGGGTTGCTTCCCACTGAAGCTTTCTTT,CASSLSPKGLLPTEAFF,TRBJ1-1,TRBV27,NA,NA
TGTGCCAGCAGCGTGGACAGCCCCGGGGAGCTGTTTTTT,CASSVDSPGELFF,TRBJ2-2,TRBV9,NA,few
TGTGCCATCACGGACAGGGGCACTGAAGCTTTCTTT,CAITDRGTEAFF,TRBJ1-1,TRBV10-3,TRBD1,NA
TGCGCCAGCAGCTTGTACCGGGGTTCGGTTCAGACGCAGTATTTT,CASSLYRGSVQTQYF,TRBJ2-3,TRBV5-1,NA,NA
TGTGCCAGCTCTCCCGTGGCAGGGGAAGAGACCCAGTACTTC,CASSPVAGEETQYF,TRBJ2-5,TRBV18,NA,NA
TGTGCCAGCAGCTTGGGAGGACAGGGTTCCTACGAGCAGTACTTC,CASSLGGQGSYEQYF,TRBJ2-7,TRBV5-4,TRBD1,NA
TGTGCCAGCTTTTTAGGGGTGGAGGCCAACGTCCTGACTTTC,CASFLGVEANVLTF,TRBJ2-6,TRBV6-5,NA,NA
TGCGCCAGCAGCTTCTCCGGTTTGGAAGAGACCCAGTACTTC,CASSFSGLEETQYF,TRBJ2-5,TRBV5-1,NA,NA
TGTGCCAGCAGTCCCCGGGACAGGGACTCACCCCTCCACTTT,CASSPRDRDSPLHF,TRBJ1-6,TRBV6-5,TRBD1,NA
TGTGCCAGCAGCTTGCGACAGGTTAATGAAAAACTGTTTTTT,CASSLRQVNEKLFF,TRBJ1-4,TRBV5-8,NA,once
TGTGCCACCAGCAGAGATATGGCGCTTGGACTTACAATCACCATCTCCTACAATGAGCAGTTCTTC,CATSRDMALGLTITISYNEQFF,TRBJ2-1,TRBV15,NA,NA
TGTGCCAGCAGTCCCGGGACAGGGTGGCAAGAGACCCAGTACTTC,CASSPGTGWQETQYF,TRBJ2-5,TRBV28,TRBD1,NA
TGTGCCAGCAGTTCTCCCACAGGGACTGGGGCCAACGTCCTGACTTTC,CASSSPTGTGANVLTF,TRBJ2-6,TRBV2,NA,NA
TGTGCCAGCAGTTTCAGAGCGGGCGGGGTCCGGGGTGAGCAGTTCTTC,CASSFRAGGVRGEQFF,TRBJ2-1,TRBV6-6,NA,NA
TGTGCCAGCAGCTTAGGGGGCAGTGAAAAACTGTTTTTT,CASSLGGSEKLFF,TRBJ1-4,TRBV7-9,NA,NA
TGTGCCAGCAGTGGGGTAGGGGACTTTAACTATGGCTACACCTTC,CASSGVGDFNYGYTF,TRBJ1-2,TRBV2,NA,NA
TGTGCCAGCAGTTCCCCGGGGAGCTCCTACAATGAGCAGTTCTTC,CASSSPGSSYNEQFF,TRBJ2-1,TRBV6-5,NA,NA
TGCGCCAGCAGCTTAGGCACTAGCGGAGCCTACGAGCAGTACTTC,CASSLGTSGAYEQYF,TRBJ2-7,TRBV5-1,TRBD2,NA
TGTGCCAGCAGTTCCCGTGGGGGCTTCGGTTCACCCCTCCACTTT,CASSSRGGFGSPLHF,TRBJ1-6,TRBV27,NA,NA
TGTGCCTGGGCCGCCGACGGGGGAAATTATGGCTACACCTTC,CAWAADGGNYGYTF,TRBJ1-2,TRBV30,NA,NA
TGTGCCAGCAGCTTTACACAGGGGACCGGTCAGCCCCAGCATTTT,CASSFTQGTGQPQHF,TRBJ1-5,TRBV7-2,TRBD1,NA
TGTGCCAGCAGCTTACTAGCGGGAGGACACTACGAGCAGTACTTC,CASSLLAGGHYEQYF,TRBJ2-7,TRBV7-9,TRBD2,NA
TGTGCCAGCAGCTTAGTCGAGGCCCTCAATGAAAAACTGTTTTTT,CASSLVEALNEKLFF,TRBJ1-4,TRBV7-2,NA,NA
TGTGCCAGCCGCCCCACTAGCGGAAAAAGCACAGATACGCAGTATTTT,CASRPTSGKSTDTQYF,TRBJ2-3,TRBV27,TRBD2,NA
TGTGCCAGCAGATTGAACAGGGGCACTGAAGCTTTCTTT,CASRLNRGTEAFF,TRBJ1-1,TRBV28,TRBD1,NA
TGTGCCAGCAGACTAGCGGGAGGTTCCTACGAGCAGTACTTC,CASRLAGGSYEQYF,TRBJ2-7,TRBV6-5,TRBD2,NA
TGTGCCAGCAACCATTACAGGAGCCCTGAAGCTTTCTTT,CASNHYRSPEAFF,TRBJ1-1,TRBV7-9,NA,NA
TGTGCCAGCAGTTTGACAGGTGACGGCTACACCTTC,CASSLTGDGYTF,TRBJ1-2,TRBV12-3/TRBV12-4,NA,NA
TGTGCCAGCAGCTTAGTATCCGGGGTAGATCAGCCCCAGCATTTT,CASSLVSGVDQPQHF,TRBJ1-5,TRBV7-2,NA,NA
TGTGCCAGCAGCGGAACCGGGACTAGCGCCGCCTACGAGCAGTACTTC,CASSGTGTSAAYEQYF,TRBJ2-7,TRBV25-1,TRBD2,NA